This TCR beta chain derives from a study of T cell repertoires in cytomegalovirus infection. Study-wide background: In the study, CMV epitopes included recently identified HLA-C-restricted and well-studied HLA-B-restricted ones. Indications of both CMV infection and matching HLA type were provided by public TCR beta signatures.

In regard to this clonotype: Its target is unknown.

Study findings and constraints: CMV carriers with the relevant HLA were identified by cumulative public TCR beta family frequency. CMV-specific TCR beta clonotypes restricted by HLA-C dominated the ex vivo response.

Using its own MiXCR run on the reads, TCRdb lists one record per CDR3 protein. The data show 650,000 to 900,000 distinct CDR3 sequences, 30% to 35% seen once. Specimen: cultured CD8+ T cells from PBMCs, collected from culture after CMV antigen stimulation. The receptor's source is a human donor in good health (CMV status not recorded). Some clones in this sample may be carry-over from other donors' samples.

CDR3 region: CASNSYGTGAQDTQYF. The CDR3 DNA sequence: TGTGCCAGCAACTCTTACGGGACAGGGGCGCAGGATACGCAGTATTTT. The chain is built from TRBV12-3 or TRBV12-4 and TRBJ2-3, with TRBD1 identical over 10 bases. V shed 7 bases and J 6 bases; nucleotides not matched to a gene: 13. The CDR3 loop spans 16 amino acids.